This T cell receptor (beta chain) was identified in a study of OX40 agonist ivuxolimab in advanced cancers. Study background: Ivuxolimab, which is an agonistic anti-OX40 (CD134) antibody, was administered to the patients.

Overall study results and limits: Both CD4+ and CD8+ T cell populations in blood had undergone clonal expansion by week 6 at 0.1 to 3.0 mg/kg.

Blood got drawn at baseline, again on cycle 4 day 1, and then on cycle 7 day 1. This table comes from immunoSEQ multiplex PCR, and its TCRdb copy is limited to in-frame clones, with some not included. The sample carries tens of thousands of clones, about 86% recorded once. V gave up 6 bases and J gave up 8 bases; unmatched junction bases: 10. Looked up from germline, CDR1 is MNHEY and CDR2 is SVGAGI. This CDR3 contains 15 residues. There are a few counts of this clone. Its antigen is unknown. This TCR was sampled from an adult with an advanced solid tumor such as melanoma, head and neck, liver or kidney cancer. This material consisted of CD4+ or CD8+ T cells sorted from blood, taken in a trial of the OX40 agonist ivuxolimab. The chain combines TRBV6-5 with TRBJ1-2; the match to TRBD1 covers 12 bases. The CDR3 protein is CASSLKGTGGYGYTF. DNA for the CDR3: TGTGCCAGCAGCCTCAAGGGGACAGGGGGCTACGGCTACACCTTC.